This is a list of T cell receptor beta chains from one sample in a study of monozygotic twins with inflammatory bowel disease. TCRdb reworked the 5' RACE reads into one entry per CDR3 protein, no DNA. The table lists 330,000 or so distinct CDR3 sequences. The sample taken for sequencing was blood. These receptors all stem from a human donor with ulcerative colitis or Crohn's disease, or a healthy co-twin of an affected twin (not recorded which). Each CDR3 is given with its conserved first and last residue.

V gene,J gene,CDR3 protein
TRBV29-1,TRBJ2-2,CSVVGRSNTGELFF
TRBV4-1,TRBJ2-1,CASSQAGTDYYNEQFF
TRBV7-2,TRBJ1-2,CASSVKGSSYGYTF
TRBV7-2,TRBJ2-3,CASSFTGKEVDTQYF
TRBV5-1,TRBJ2-3,CASSIGQGTDTQYF
TRBV5-1,TRBJ2-7,CASSFTGVGQYF
TRBV30,TRBJ1-3,CAWSISPGSGNTIYF
TRBV28,TRBJ2-1,CASSSTSGSDEQFF
TRBV5-5,TRBJ2-6,CASSLEAWGSGANVLTF
TRBV4-3,TRBJ2-2,CASRPTGGGMNTGELFF
TRBV10-3,TRBJ1-3,CAISGASGNTIYF
TRBV12-3/TRBV12-4,TRBJ2-2,CASSSRYGGNTGELFF
TRBV10-2,TRBJ2-7,CASSEQKYEQYF
TRBV9,TRBJ1-2,CASSVFVGQGTYGYTF
TRBV19,TRBJ2-1,CASSMMQGSSSYNEQFF